The 21 T cell receptor beta chains listed next were all sequenced from one sample in a study of T-cell reconstitution after alpha-beta-depleted transplantation in children. Library preparation (for TCRbeta) was performed with unique molecular identifiers. TCRdb reanalysed the PCR reads using MiXCR and keeps one entry per CDR3 protein. In the table there are fewer than 700,000 distinct CDR3 sequences, 23% of which are singletons. Sequenced here: PBMCs, mostly from graft donor cells, sampled 360 days after TCRalphabeta/CD19-depleted stem cell transplant. The receptors here all came from a boy under two years old who had a stem cell transplant for acute myeloid leukemia, so the T cells may come from the graft donor.

This clonotype was picked up a small number of times. The chain carries TRBV20-1 and TRBJ2-3, with TRBD1 matching over 9 bases. The CDR3 has 17 amino acids. The germline V gene has CDR1 DFQATT and CDR2 SNEGSKA (reference sequence). The V segment lost 2 bases and the J segment 1 base; nucleotides outside the gene matches: 10. The CDR3 region has the DNA TGCAGTGCTAGACGGCCACAGGGGGCGATTGGCACAGATACGCAGTATTTT. Its protein product is CSARRPQGAIGTDTQYF.

This clonotype was detected many times. The chain has TRBV20-1 and TRBJ2-5, with TRBD2 identical over 9 bases. The germline V gene encodes CDR1 DFQATT and CDR2 SNEGSKA (reference sequence). J gave up 3 bases and V 3 bases, and 5 bases lay outside the gene matches. This CDR3 is 14 amino acids long. The chain's CDR3 is CSARVAGGKETQYF. In DNA, the CDR3 is TGCAGTGCTAGGGTTGCGGGGGGGAAAGAGACCCAGTACTTC.

This clonotype has just a few counts. V is TRBV20-1 and J is TRBJ1-5; maybe TRBD1 (6 bases). V was pared by 3 bases and J by 9 bases, with 12 bases between. CDR1 and CDR2 from the germline V gene are DFQATT and SNEGSKA (reference sequence). CDR3 length: 12 amino acids. The CDR3 DNA reads TGCAGTGCTAGGGAAGGAGGGGGGCCCCAGCATTTT. It specifies CSAREGGGPQHF.

This clonotype was recorded at least ten times. V usage is TRBV12-3 or TRBV12-4 and J usage is TRBJ2-1, with TRBD1 matching 8 bases. V lost 6 bases to trimming and J lost 3 bases; unmatched junction nucleotides: 1. The CDR3 consists of 13 residues. The CDR3 protein is CASRGQVYNEQFF. The CDR3 DNA sequence: TGTGCCAGCAGGGGACAGGTCTACAATGAGCAGTTCTTC.

As to this clonotype: Possible read error: a much larger clone is one base away. The chain joins TRBV6-5 to TRBJ2-2; 9 bases agree with TRBD1. Germline V gene lookup returns CDR1 MNHEY and CDR2 SVGAGI. The CDR3 contains 15 residues. The CDR3 here is CASIYDRGKAGELFF. CDR3 bases: TGTGCCAGCATTTACGACAGGGGGAAGGCCGGGGAGCTGTTTTTT.

This clonotype was seen repeatedly, ten times or more. The rearrangement uses TRBV12-3 or TRBV12-4 and TRBJ1-1, with unresolved D. The CDR3 is 12 residues long. Trimming left V 1 base short and J 6 bases short, with 6 bases between. This chain's CDR3 is CASSLGPAEAFF. The CDR3 DNA is TGTGCCAGCAGTTTAGGGCCGGCTGAAGCTTTCTTT.

This clonotype was counted a few times. The rearrangement uses TRBV7-6 and TRBJ2-7, with D perhaps TRBD1 or TRBD2 (5 bases each). The CDR3 extends over 13 amino acids. V was cut by 6 bases and J by 6 bases, with 15 bases left in between. Germline CDR1 is SGHVS and CDR2 is FNYEAQ. The CDR3 coding sequence is TGTGCCAGCAGATACTTAGGGACGCTCGAGCAGTACGTC. It specifies CASRYLGTLEQYV.

In its sample, this clonotype was seen a few times. The chain recombines TRBV6-5 with TRBJ2-1; TRBD2 is a possible D gene (6 bases). Trimming pared 2 bases from V and 7 bases from J, leaving 15 bases between. This CDR3 spans 15 amino acids. Germline CDR1 and CDR2: MNHEY and SVGAGI. CDR3 sequence reads: CASSYPGERANEQFF. In nucleotides, the CDR3 is TGTGCCAGCAGTTACCCGGGCGAGCGGGCGAATGAGCAGTTCTTC.

In this sample, this clonotype turned up many times. The V call is TRBV28, the J call TRBJ2-5, with a weak D call TRBD2 (6 bases). The CDR3 loop spans 16 amino acids. The germline gives CDR1 MDHEN, CDR2 SYDVKM. The V end was cut by 6 bases, the J end by 3 bases, with 20 bases between. The CDR3 nucleotides are TGTGCCAGCAGACCCTCCGGGGGACGGAAAGAAGAGACCCAGTACTTC. Translation: CASRPSGGRKEETQYF. Using reference TRBV28 and TRBJ2-5 for the parts outside the CDR3, the full variable domain is DVKVTQSSRYLVKRTGEKVFLECVQDMDHENMFWYRQDPGLGLRLIYFSYDVKMKEKGDIPEGYSVSREKKERFSLILESASTNQTSMYLCASRPSGGRKEETQYFGPGTRLLVL.

The V gene is TRBV2, the J gene TRBJ1-1; D is unclear. Looked up from germline, CDR1 is SNHLY and CDR2 is FYNNEI. Trimming pared 6 bases from V and 5 bases from J, leaving 19 bases between. The CDR3 spans 15 residues. CDR3 sequence reads: CASSPTWGRMTEAFF. The CDR3, as DNA: TGTGCCAGCAGCCCTACGTGGGGTAGGATGACTGAAGCTTTCTTT.

There are a few counts of this clonotype. CDR3: CASSQDRLAFDRAPRTEAFF. The CDR3 DNA reads as TGTGCCAGCAGCCAAGACCGATTGGCTTTTGACAGGGCCCCGAGGACTGAAGCTTTCTTT. The V gene is TRBV4-2, the J gene TRBJ1-1; 7 bases align to TRBD1. The V and J ends lost 0 bases and 5 bases, in that order; junction bases with no gene match: 21. The CDR3 extends over 20 amino acids. Germline values: CDR1 LGHNA, CDR2 YNFKEQ.

Only a few counts were recorded for this clonotype. The rearrangement uses TRBV2 and TRBJ2-1; the match to TRBD2 covers 8 bases. Germline values: CDR1 SNHLY, CDR2 FYNNEI. J gave up 4 bases and V 9 bases, and 17 bases lay outside the gene matches. The CDR3 extends over 17 amino acids. CDR3 DNA: TGTGCCAGAAACACCAACCCGGGACTAGGAGGATACAATGAGCAGTTCTTC. Translation: CARNTNPGLGGYNEQFF.

This clonotype came up many times. This chain connects TRBV7-8 to TRBJ1-4, with D perhaps TRBD1 (6 bases). Trimming stripped 1 base from V and 7 bases from J, with 10 bases between. The CDR3 runs to 14 residues. Germline V lookup: CDR1 SGHVS, CDR2 FQNEAQ. The CDR3 DNA sequence: TGTGCCAGCAGCTTAGGGGGGGGCGGTGAAAAACTGTTTTTT. Protein: CASSLGGGGEKLFF.

The J gene is TRBJ2-1, the V gene TRBV24-1; TRBD1 matches 9 bases. J was trimmed by 3 bases and V by 4 bases; bases with no gene match: 6. Germline V gene data show CDR1 as KGHDR and CDR2 as SFDVKD. The CDR3 has 16 amino acids. The CDR3, as DNA: TGTGCCACCAGTGACCCGGGGACAGGGATCTACAATGAGCAGTTCTTC. Its protein is CATSDPGTGIYNEQFF.

The chain links TRBV29-1 to TRBJ2-1; 11 bases fit TRBD2. This CDR3 is built from 12 residues. Germline loops: CDR1 SQVTM, CDR2 ANQGSEA. Trimming took 7 bases from V and 10 from J; bases not matched to a gene: 6. In DNA form, the CDR3 reads TGCAGCGCCGGCCCTAGCGGGGGGGAGCAGTTCTTC. Translation: CSAGPSGGEQFF.

The chain recombines TRBV20-1 with TRBJ2-7, with TRBD1 matching 7 bases. Germline loops: CDR1 DFQATT, CDR2 SNEGSKA (reference sequence). The CDR3 has 13 residues. V was pared by 6 bases and J by 0 bases, with 5 bases of the junction left unmatched. The CDR3 here is CSADRITSYEQYF. In nucleotides, the CDR3 is TGCAGTGCGGACAGGATCACCTCCTACGAGCAGTACTTC.

This sequence joins TRBV4-3 and TRBJ2-7, with TRBD1 matching over 9 bases. The ends lost 0 bases at V and 6 bases at J; junction bases unmatched: 3. CDR1 and CDR2 (germline): LGHNA, YSLEER. The CDR3 is 14 amino acids. CDR3 protein: CASSQERTGVEQYF. CDR3 in DNA: TGCGCCAGCAGCCAAGAAAGGACAGGGGTCGAGCAGTACTTC.

This clonotype was detected ten times or more. The chain has TRBV12-5 and TRBJ2-7; D is unresolved. Trimming pared 0 bases from V and 2 bases from J, leaving 8 bases between. This CDR3 region has 14 residues. Germline CDR1 reads LGHNT; CDR2 reads FRNRAP. CDR3 in amino acids: CASGLVNRPYEQYF. CDR3 bases: TGTGCTAGTGGTTTGGTAAACCGGCCCTACGAGCAGTACTTC.

J is TRBJ2-3 and V is TRBV6-2 or TRBV6-3; TRBD2 might be the D (6 bases). The germline V gene has CDR1 MNHEY and CDR2 SVGEGT. Deletions cut 2 bases from V and 2 bases from J, with 17 bases between. The CDR3 is 17 amino acids. This CDR3 reads CASSYGTPDIPTDTQYF. DNA for the CDR3: TGTGCCAGCAGTTACGGGACTCCCGATATACCCACAGATACGCAGTATTTT.

This clonotype was seen ten or more times. The chain recombines TRBV20-1 with TRBJ2-3; 10 nucleotides line up with TRBD1. V was clipped by 3 bases and J by 4 bases; unmatched bases: 7. Germline loops: CDR1 DFQATT, CDR2 SNEGSKA (reference sequence). This CDR3 has 15 amino acids. The CDR3 coding sequence is TGCAGTGCTAGCCTAGTAGGGACAGGGGCAGATACGCAGTATTTT. Its protein is CSASLVGTGADTQYF.

This clonotype was counted many times. The rearrangement joins TRBV7-9 to TRBJ1-2; D ambiguous. Germline-derived CDR1 and CDR2 are SEHNR and FQNEAQ (reference sequence). V lost 4 bases to trimming and J lost 4 bases, with 19 bases between them. The CDR3 contains 16 residues. CDR3 sequence (DNA): TGTGCCAGCAGCTGGCCCAAGGAGTGGGGATTCTATGGCTACACCTTC. Protein: CASSWPKEWGFYGYTF.